Detailed here is one T cell receptor (beta chain). Antigen unknown. The junction does not match germline at one end; this may be a read error. CDR1 SEHNR and CDR2 FQNEAQ come from the germline V gene (reference sequence). CDR3 length: 18 amino acids. Primers for the PCR totalled 60 Vbeta and 13 Jbeta. Here immunoSEQ multiplex PCR was the method, and the copy in TCRdb shows in-frame clones only, minus some. The table has under 200,000 clones, roughly 80% seen once. While unrecorded immune exposures were likely, the donors were nominally healthy when sampled. The sample originates from a study of cytomegalovirus exposure and HLA in healthy donors. Broader study findings: Further analysis was carried out later, and it showed several of the most significant clusters appearing linked to common viral pathogens. In a later analysis, HLA-associated TCR beta chains were more clonally expanded than equally common others. Being productive about 87% or about 30% of the time was typical of most TCR beta V segments in an earlier analysis.

The sequence derives from a male donor in good health and CMV-seropositive. The genes are TRBV7-9 and TRBJ1-4, with 12 bases that match TRBD1. The sequencing sample was made of PBMCs. In nucleotides, the CDR3 is TGTTCCAGCAGCGGATACGGGACAGGGGGCGTTAGGGGTGAAAAACTGTTTTTT. It codes for CSSSGYGTGGVRGEKLFF.